A single sample gave rise to the 10 T cell receptor beta chains below, sequenced in a study of T cell repertoires in ileal Crohn's disease (dated by TCRdb to the late 2010s). Library creation used the immunoSEQ multiplex PCR assay. TCRdb re-hosts the immuneACCESS table, in-frame sequences only. Its copies lack some clones; in the studies checked, an unresolved V gene accounts for under half of them, and the cause for the rest is not known. This sample is represented by 2,000 to 2,500 clones; just under 85% of them were singletons. The ten most abundant clones make up roughly 7.3% of the sample. The specimen was ileal tissue. The receptor set was obtained from an adult with Crohn's disease.

This clone was detected a few times. V and J are TRBV27 and TRBJ1-2, with D perhaps TRBD1 (5 bases). V gave up 6 bases and J gave up 4 bases, with 15 bases separating them. Germline lookup yields CDR1 MNHEY and CDR2 SMNVEV (reference sequence). The CDR3 extends over 14 amino acids. The CDR3 DNA reads as TGTGCCAGCAGCCCGGGACGGAGTATCTATGGCTACACCTTC. Protein sequence: CASSPGRSIYGYTF.

The chain joins TRBV4-3 to TRBJ2-1; 8 bases align to TRBD1. V gave up 6 bases and J gave up 7 bases; unmatched junction bases: 11. Looked up from germline, CDR1 is LGHNA and CDR2 is YSLEER. The CDR3 runs to 15 residues. CDR3 sequence reads: CASRLDRGGWNEQFF. CDR3 nucleotides: TGCGCCAGCAGACTAGACAGGGGAGGTTGGAATGAGCAGTTCTTC.

This chain connects TRBV6-5 to TRBJ2-5, with D perhaps TRBD2 (6 bases). This CDR3 comprises 13 residues. Trimming removed 5 bases at V and 2 bases at J, with 9 bases between. Germline V gene data show CDR1 as MNHEY and CDR2 as SVGAGI. Written as DNA, the CDR3 is TGTGCCAGCAGTCGACGGGAGCAAGAGACCCAGTACTTC. Its protein is CASSRREQETQYF.

This clone was observed a single time. The V and J genes are TRBV27 and TRBJ2-2; TRBD2 aligns across 7 bases. This CDR3 comprises 15 residues. After removal of 2 bases from V and 4 bases from J, the junction contained 4 bases not matched to a gene. Germline lookup yields CDR1 MNHEY and CDR2 SMNVEV (reference sequence). The CDR3 spells CASSLAGVVTGELFF. CDR3 bases: TGTGCCAGCAGTTTAGCGGGAGTGGTCACCGGGGAGCTGTTTTTT.

The gene calls are TRBV19 and TRBJ1-5; D gene ambiguous. The CDR3 consists of 13 residues. Germline loops: CDR1 LNHDA, CDR2 SQIVND (reference sequence). Trimming removed 6 bases from V and 2 bases from J, with 8 bases in between. In DNA, the CDR3 is TGTGCCAGTAGCCACGCAGGCAATCAGCCCCAGCATTTT. This sequence encodes CASSHAGNQPQHF.

V gene TRBV7-3 combines with J gene TRBJ2-3; unclear D gene. The V gene lost 1 base and the J gene lost 5 bases, with 7 bases spanning the gap. The CDR3 has 13 amino acids. CDR1 is SGHTA and CDR2 is FQGTGA in the germline V gene. In DNA, the CDR3 is TGTGCCAGCAGCTTAAGCTCCAGAGATACGCAGTATTTT. It translates to CASSLSSRDTQYF. Full variable domain (missing parts from reference TRBV7-3 and TRBJ2-3): GAGVSQTPSNKVTEKGKYVELRCDPISGHTALYWYRQSLGQGPEFLIYFQGTGAADDSGLPNDRFFAVRPEGSVSTLKIQRTERGDSAVYLCASSLSSRDTQYFGPGTRLTVL.

This chain joins TRBV6-6 and TRBJ1-1; D call uncertain. The V end was cut by 2 bases, the J end by 4 bases, with 5 bases between. The germline V gene has CDR1 MNHNY and CDR2 SVGAGI (reference sequence). This CDR3 contains 12 residues. DNA for the CDR3: TGTGCCAGCAGTTACAGGGCCACTGAAGCTTTCTTT. This encodes CASSYRATEAFF.

V and J are TRBV7-6 and TRBJ2-6, with a possible D match to TRBD1 (6 bases). Germline assignment: CDR1 SGHVS and CDR2 FNYEAQ. The CDR3 is made up of 14 amino acids. The ends were cut back, 6 bases at V and 2 bases at J, with 8 bases in the middle. The CDR3 DNA follows: TGTGCCAGCAGAGGGGGACCTGGGGCCAACGTCCTGACTTTC. It is translated as CASRGGPGANVLTF.

The chain links TRBV29-1 to TRBJ2-3, with D maybe TRBD2 (5 bases). Trimming removed 7 bases from V and 0 bases from J, with 11 bases in between. The CDR3 runs 13 residues. Germline assignment: CDR1 SQVTM and CDR2 ANQGSEA. The CDR3 DNA is TGCAGCGCAGAGAGGGCTAGCACAGATACGCAGTATTTT. Its translation is CSAERASTDTQYF.

The chain is built from TRBV5-4 and TRBJ2-2; 11 bases agree with TRBD1. Losses at the gene ends were 5 bases for V and 5 bases for J; bases not matched to a gene: 5. Germline CDR1 SGHNT, CDR2 YYREEE (reference sequence). The CDR3 consists of 15 residues. CDR3: CASRSGQGATGELFF. In DNA, the CDR3 is TGTGCCAGCAGGTCAGGACAGGGGGCAACCGGGGAGCTGTTTTTT. Full variable domain (outside the CDR3, taken from reference TRBV5-4 and TRBJ2-2): ETGVTQSPTHLIKTRGQQVTLRCSSQSGHNTVSWYQQALGQGPQFIFQYYREEENGRGNFPPRFSGLQFPNYSSELNVNALELDDSALYLCASRSGQGATGELFFGEGSRLTVL.